This T cell receptor (beta chain) was recovered during a study of blood T cells in healthy people across ages. Findings and caveats of the study: Naive CD4+ cells and diversity were both higher in long-lived donors than in aged donors.

Using a J-beta primer mix together with a sample-barcoded 5' primer, a second PCR was run for roughly 6 to 12 cycles. TCRdb called the 5' RACE reads again in MiXCR, with one record for every CDR3 protein. The repertoire includes around 800,000 distinct CDR3 sequences, about a quarter of them detected once, and roughly 3.1% sits in the top ten. On this clonotype: What it binds is not known.

Per germline, CDR1 SGHRS and CDR2 YFSETQ. Trimming shortened V by 4 bases and J by 6 bases, and 20 bases separated the two germline ends. CDR3 length equals 16 residues. These data were also filed under a second study, of T cells of mothers and their children.

The chain is built from TRBV5-1 and TRBJ2-1; D call uncertain. Material: blood. The clonotype originates from a boy under 18 in good health. The CDR3 region has the DNA TGCGCCAGCAGCCCTGGGGTTATCGTAGGGCGCAATGAGCAGTTCTTC. Its protein product is CASSPGVIVGRNEQFF.